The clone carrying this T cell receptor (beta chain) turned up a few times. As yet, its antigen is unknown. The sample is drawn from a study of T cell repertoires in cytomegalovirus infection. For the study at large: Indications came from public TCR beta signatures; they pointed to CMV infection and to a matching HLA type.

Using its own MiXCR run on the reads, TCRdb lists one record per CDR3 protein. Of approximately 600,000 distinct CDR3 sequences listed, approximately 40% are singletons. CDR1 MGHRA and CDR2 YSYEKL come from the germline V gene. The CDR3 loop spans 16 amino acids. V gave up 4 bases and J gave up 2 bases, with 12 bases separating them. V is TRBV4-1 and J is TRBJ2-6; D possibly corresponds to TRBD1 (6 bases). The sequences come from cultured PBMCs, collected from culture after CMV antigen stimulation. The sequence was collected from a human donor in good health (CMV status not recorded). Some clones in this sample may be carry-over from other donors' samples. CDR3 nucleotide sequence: TGCGCCAGCAGCCCGCCCTGGGGGCCTGGGGCCAACGTCCTGACTTTC. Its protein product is CASSPPWGPGANVLTF.